These 10 T cell receptor beta chains were sequenced from one sample in a study of cytomegalovirus exposure and HLA in healthy donors. The PCR contained 60 Vbeta and 13 Jbeta primers. Sequenced by immunoSEQ multiplex PCR; TCRdb stores in-frame clones only, minus some. The profile covers around 150,000 clones, with around 10% appearing a single time and about 2% taken by the ten largest. Sequences were obtained from PBMCs. The source is a male donor in good health and CMV-seronegative.

A few counts support this clone. The chain uses TRBV5-1 and TRBJ2-3; D possibly corresponds to TRBD1 (5 bases). V lost 1 base and J lost 4, with 16 bases in between. Germline values: CDR1 SGHRS, CDR2 YFSETQ. The CDR3 is made up of 16 amino acids. CDR3 protein: CASSLFQGVIADTQYF. CDR3 nucleotide sequence: TGCGCCAGCAGCTTGTTTCAGGGTGTTATCGCAGATACGCAGTATTTT.

The rearrangement links TRBV5-1 to TRBJ2-5; tentatively, D is TRBD2 (5 bases). Germline loops: CDR1 SGHRS, CDR2 YFSETQ. CDR3 length: 15 amino acids. The V gene lost 0 bases and the J gene lost 5 bases, with 14 bases spanning the gap. The CDR3 sequence: CASSLANSPGETQYF. The CDR3 nucleotides read TGCGCCAGCAGCTTGGCAAACAGCCCGGGGGAGACCCAGTACTTC.

This clone was observed a handful of times. The chain uses TRBV29-1 and TRBJ2-1; weak D call: TRBD2 (6 bases). The CDR3 has 13 residues. The V and J ends lost 7 bases and 9 bases respectively, with 19 bases between them. Germline V gene lookup returns CDR1 SQVTM and CDR2 ANQGSEA. The CDR3 sequence: CSARQAGYVEQFF. CDR3 DNA: TGCAGCGCCAGGCAGGCGGGGTATGTTGAGCAGTTCTTC.

This clone showed up just a few times. The rearrangement uses TRBV25-1 and TRBJ1-1, with 7 bases that match TRBD1. Trimming took 10 bases from V and 0 from J; bases not matched to a gene: 5. This CDR3 has 13 amino acids. The germline CDR1 and CDR2 sequences are MGHDK and SYGVNS. DNA of the CDR3: TGTGCCACCCGACAGGGAATGAACACTGAAGCTTTCTTT. Its protein is CATRQGMNTEAFF.

This chain joins TRBV28 and TRBJ1-5, with 12 bases fitting TRBD1. CDR1 MDHEN and CDR2 SYDVKM come from the germline V gene. V lost 8 bases and J lost 5; bases outside the gene matches: 10. The CDR3 contains 16 residues. The CDR3 region has the DNA TGTGCCAGCCGAATTCCGGGACAGGGGGCGCATCAGCCCCAGCATTTT. It translates to CASRIPGQGAHQPQHF. Combining the CDR3 with reference TRBV28 and TRBJ1-5 gives the whole variable domain DVKVTQSSRYLVKRTGEKVFLECVQDMDHENMFWYRQDPGLGLRLIYFSYDVKMKEKGDIPEGYSVSREKKERFSLILESASTNQTSMYLCASRIPGQGAHQPQHFGDGTRLSIL.

This clone has just a few counts. This chain connects TRBV2 to TRBJ1-1; weak D call: TRBD1 (5 bases). CDR3 length: 13 amino acids. V lost 3 bases and J 4 bases, leaving 9 bases between the germline ends. CDR1 is SNHLY, CDR2 FYNNEI, per germline. This CDR3 is CASSDAGATEAFF. The CDR3, as DNA: TGTGCCAGCAGTGATGCTGGGGCCACTGAAGCTTTCTTT.

A few counts support this clone. The chain is built from TRBV5-1 and TRBJ2-2; 7 nucleotides agree with TRBD1. Germline CDR1 SGHRS, CDR2 YFSETQ. V was clipped by 4 bases and J by 6 bases; unmatched bases: 9. The CDR3 is 15 residues long. CDR3 protein: CASSAVQGTSGELFF. CDR3 sequence (DNA): TGCGCCAGCAGCGCTGTACAGGGGACGTCCGGGGAGCTGTTTTTT.

The V gene is TRBV4-3, the J gene TRBJ2-2; D is possibly TRBD1 (5 bases). Germline V gene lookup returns CDR1 LGHNA and CDR2 YSLEER. This CDR3 is built from 16 residues. V shed 0 bases and J shed 9 bases, with 17 bases lying between them. CDR3 amino acids: CASSQEAQGPRRELFF. DNA for the CDR3: TGCGCCAGCAGCCAAGAGGCCCAGGGCCCCCGGAGGGAGCTGTTTTTT.

This clone showed up just a few times. The V and J genes are TRBV5-6 and TRBJ1-2, with a tentative D call TRBD1 (6 bases). The germline V and J ends were trimmed by 5 bases and 4 bases, with 18 bases remaining between them. This CDR3 is 15 amino acids long. Germline V lookup: CDR1 SGHDT, CDR2 YYEEEE. CDR3 loop: CASSTQGPLVYGYTF. The CDR3 coding sequence is TGTGCCAGCAGTACACAGGGTCCCCTAGTCTATGGCTACACCTTC.

This clone was observed a handful of times. The V call is TRBV2, the J call TRBJ1-2; D might be TRBD1 (5 bases). V was trimmed by 6 bases and J by 7 bases, leaving 18 bases between them. CDR1 is SNHLY, CDR2 FYNNEI, per germline. The CDR3 is made up of 14 amino acids. CDR3 loop: CASRLLSSGGGYTF. CDR3 nucleotide sequence: TGTGCCAGCAGGCTCCTTTCTTCCGGGGGTGGCTACACCTTC.